The next 25 T cell receptor beta chains were all read from a single sample in a study of somatic mutations in cytotoxic T cells in rheumatoid arthritis. Repertoires were generated with immunoSEQ multiplex PCR, while TCRdb's copy carries only in-frame clones and drops some. The sample records some 20,000 clones, around 79% being singletons. Sequencing input: CD8+ T cells sorted from blood. The receptors come from an older woman in good health.

V is TRBV25-1 and J is TRBJ1-4; D is perhaps TRBD1 (6 bases). V was trimmed by 6 bases and J by 8 bases, leaving 16 bases between them. CDR1 and CDR2 from the germline V gene are MGHDK and SYGVNS. The CDR3 is 14 residues long. The CDR3 sequence is CASSVKGVREKLFF. CDR3 DNA: TGTGCCAGCAGCGTGAAGGGGGTTCGGGAAAAACTGTTTTTT.

This clone was seen more than once but under ten times. The V gene is TRBV7-2, the J gene TRBJ2-5; no definite D call. Trimming removed 2 bases from V and 2 bases from J, with 18 bases in between. Germline V gene data show CDR1 as SGHTA and CDR2 as FQGNSA. The CDR3 has 17 amino acids. The CDR3: CASSLSLTSYQQETQYF. CDR3 in DNA: TGTGCCAGCAGCTTATCCCTTACGTCCTATCAACAAGAGACCCAGTACTTC.

In nucleotides, the CDR3 is TGTGCCACCAGCAGAGATACCCGGGCAGGGGGCCCACGGTCCAACTATGGCTACACCTTC. Its translation is CATSRDTRAGGPRSNYGYTF. This rearrangement joins TRBV15 to TRBJ1-2, with 8 bases aligning to TRBD1. In germline, CDR1 is LNHNV, CDR2 YYDKDF (reference sequence). This CDR3 has 20 amino acids. The V and J ends lost 0 bases and 2 bases, in that order; junction bases with no gene match: 17. The full variable domain, with the rest looked up from reference TRBV15 and TRBJ1-2, is DAMVIQNPRYQVTQFGKPVTLSCSQTLNHNVMYWYQQKSSQAPKLLFHYYDKDFNNEADTPDNFQSRRPNTSFCFLDIRSPGLGDTAMYLCATSRDTRAGGPRSNYGYTFGSGTRLTVV.

This chain links TRBV30 with TRBJ2-3, with D maybe TRBD1 (6 bases). Germline V gene data show CDR1 as GTSNPN and CDR2 as SVGIG (reference sequence). The CDR3 runs to 13 residues. V lost 5 bases to trimming and J lost 3 bases, with 12 bases between them. The CDR3 sequence: CAWGRTDTDTQYF. For the CDR3, the DNA is TGTGCCTGGGGACGGACAGATACAGATACGCAGTATTTT. The full variable domain, completed using reference TRBV30 and TRBJ2-3, is SQTIHQWPATLVQPVGSPLSLECTVEGTSNPNLYWYRQAAGRGLQLLFYSVGIGQISSEVPQNLSASRPQDRQFILSSKKLLLSDSGFYLCAWGRTDTDTQYFGPGTRLTVL.

This chain links TRBV6-1 with TRBJ2-2; D ambiguous. V was shortened by 2 bases and J by 0 bases, with 13 bases between the two germline ends. The CDR3 spans 17 residues. Germline assignment: CDR1 MNHNS and CDR2 SASEGT. The CDR3 bases are TGTGCCAGCAGTGAATACCAAGAATTAGCGAACACCGGGGAGCTGTTTTTT. It codes for CASSEYQELANTGELFF.

The V call is TRBV15, the J call TRBJ1-4, with D perhaps TRBD1 (5 bases). This CDR3 has 19 residues. Germline V lookup: CDR1 LNHNV, CDR2 YYDKDF (reference sequence). V was trimmed by 0 bases and J by 7 bases, leaving 24 bases between them. DNA for the CDR3: TGTGCCACCAGCAGAGAACCAACGCTAATCAGGGTTTCTCGTGAAAAACTGTTTTTT. Protein: CATSREPTLIRVSREKLFF.

V and J are TRBV6-4 and TRBJ2-1; the D gene is possibly TRBD2 (5 bases). The ends were cut back, 2 bases at V and 0 bases at J, with 8 bases in the middle. The CDR3 runs 15 residues. CDR1 and CDR2 from the germline V gene are MRHNA and SNTAGT. The CDR3 protein is CASSDAGSSYNEQFF. Written as DNA, the CDR3 is TGTGCCAGCAGTGACGCGGGTAGCTCCTACAATGAGCAGTTCTTC.

The gene calls are TRBV5-1 and TRBJ2-6; D possibly corresponds to TRBD1 (5 bases). Trimming took 3 bases from V and 1 from J, leaving 8 bases between them. Germline loops: CDR1 SGHRS, CDR2 YFSETQ. The CDR3 consists of 15 residues. CDR3 sequence: CASSSPGSGANVLTF. For the CDR3, the DNA is TGCGCCAGCAGCTCCCCAGGGTCTGGGGCCAACGTCCTGACTTTC.

The chain carries TRBV12-5 and TRBJ2-3; D remains ambiguous. This CDR3 comprises 16 residues. Germline V lookup: CDR1 LGHNT, CDR2 FRNRAP. Trimming pared 6 bases from V and 4 bases from J, leaving 20 bases between. The CDR3 coding sequence is TGTGCTAGTGGCTCCTTCGACATCGACATTTCAGATACGCAGTATTTT. Its translation is CASGSFDIDISDTQYF.

The genes are TRBV29-1 and TRBJ1-2; TRBD1 is a possible D gene (5 bases). The CDR3 runs to 13 residues. CDR1 is SQVTM, CDR2 ANQGSEA, per germline. The V end was cut by 3 bases, the J end by 10 bases, with 18 bases between. Here the CDR3 reads CSVDRGGPSDYTF. In DNA, the CDR3 is TGCAGCGTTGATAGGGGCGGGCCGAGTGACTACACCTTC.

This chain uses TRBV10-3 with TRBJ2-7, with a weak D call TRBD1 (6 bases). In germline, CDR1 is ENHRY, CDR2 SYGVKD. CDR3 length equals 13 residues. V lost 4 bases to trimming and J lost 6 bases, with 13 bases between them. The CDR3 loop is CAISASRGPEQYF. CDR3 sequence (DNA): TGTGCCATCAGTGCATCCAGGGGCCCCGAGCAGTACTTC.

The chain recombines TRBV2 with TRBJ2-5; D might be TRBD1 or TRBD2, each matching 5 bases. Germline CDR1 is SNHLY and CDR2 is FYNNEI. This CDR3 spans 14 amino acids. V lost 6 bases and J 0 bases, leaving 11 bases between the germline ends. The CDR3 nucleotides are TGTGCCAGCAGAGAGGGACCGTACCAAGAGACCCAGTACTTC. Encoded protein: CASREGPYQETQYF.

The chain couples TRBV7-8 to TRBJ2-1, with D perhaps matching TRBD2 (6 bases). Germline V gene lookup returns CDR1 SGHVS and CDR2 FQNEAQ. This CDR3 is built from 14 residues. Trimming stripped 5 bases from V and 8 bases from J, with 16 bases between. CDR3 bases: TGTGCCAGCAGCAAACCTCATTGGGGGGATGAGCAGTTCTTC. Protein product: CASSKPHWGDEQFF.

This clone was detected a few times. The chain joins TRBV9 to TRBJ1-4; D is perhaps TRBD1 (6 bases). V was trimmed by 6 bases and J by 8 bases, leaving 17 bases between them. CDR1 is SGDLS, CDR2 YYNGEE, per germline. This CDR3 has 14 residues. This chain's CDR3 is CASTPGGRGEKLFF. In nucleotides, the CDR3 is TGTGCCAGCACCCCGGGGGGCAGGGGAGAAAAACTGTTTTTT.

This clone was found once. The chain recombines TRBV7-6 with TRBJ2-1; 12 positions agree with TRBD2. Looked up from germline, CDR1 is SGHVS and CDR2 is FNYEAQ. The CDR3 runs to 15 residues. Trimming took 4 bases from V and 7 from J; bases not matched to a gene: 5. CDR3 region: CASSSSGRGLNEQFF. CDR3 in DNA: TGTGCCAGCAGCTCTAGCGGGAGGGGGTTGAATGAGCAGTTCTTC.

V and J are TRBV19 and TRBJ1-5; D is unclear. V lost 1 base and J lost 0, with 19 bases in between. Germline V gene sequence: CDR1 LNHDA, CDR2 SQIVND (reference sequence). The CDR3 contains 19 residues. CDR3 bases: TGTGCCAGTAGTATAGTGGTTACCGACCGGGGAGGTAGCAATCAGCCCCAGCATTTT. Translation gives CASSIVVTDRGGSNQPQHF.

The table lists this clone with a few counts. The DNA of the CDR3 is TGTGCCAGCAGCGACGGGAGCTACGAGCAGTACTTC. This codes for CASSDGSYEQYF. This chain links TRBV7-9 with TRBJ2-7; D might be TRBD2 (6 bases). The germline V gene has CDR1 SEHNR and CDR2 FQNEAQ (reference sequence). This CDR3 is built from 12 residues. Trimming stripped 5 bases from V and 3 bases from J, with 8 bases between.

The chain combines TRBV30 with TRBJ2-7, with a tentative D call TRBD1 (6 bases). Germline CDR1 GTSNPN, CDR2 SVGIG (reference sequence). There are 13 residues in the CDR3. Between the trimmed V and J ends, which lost 3 bases and 0 bases, there was a span of 9 bases. CDR3 nucleotide sequence: TGTGCCTGGAGGGAGGACAGCTCCTACGAGCAGTACTTC. Translating it yields CAWREDSSYEQYF.

This chain joins TRBV12-5 and TRBJ1-1; D remains unclear. The CDR3 consists of 13 residues. The germline V gene has CDR1 LGHNT and CDR2 FRNRAP. The ends were cut back, 7 bases at V and 1 base at J, with 10 bases in the middle. The CDR3 here is CASVRTRNTEAFF. The CDR3 coding sequence is TGTGCTAGTGTCCGGACGCGGAACACTGAAGCTTTCTTT.

The chain employs TRBV6-5 and TRBJ2-1; D may be TRBD2 (6 bases). V was shortened by 2 bases and J by 8 bases, with 16 bases between the two germline ends. The CDR3 runs to 15 residues. Germline CDR1 is MNHEY and CDR2 is SVGAGI. CDR3 in amino acids: CASSYEGGGDDEQFF. The DNA of the CDR3 is TGTGCCAGCAGTTACGAGGGAGGAGGGGATGATGAGCAGTTCTTC.

The V gene is TRBV27, the J gene TRBJ2-5, with 9 bases fitting TRBD1. Germline V gives CDR1 MNHEY, CDR2 SMNVEV (reference sequence). With 4 bases clipped from V and 5 bases from J, the junction kept 8 bases outside the gene matches. The CDR3 runs 15 residues. Here the CDR3 reads CASSSRDRGTETQYF. CDR3 DNA sequence: TGTGCCAGCAGTTCCCGCGACAGGGGGACGGAGACCCAGTACTTC.

J is TRBJ2-7 and V is TRBV11-2; D is possibly TRBD1 (6 bases). The germline V gene encodes CDR1 SGHAT and CDR2 FQNNGV. The ends were cut back, 5 bases at V and 2 bases at J, with 13 bases in the middle. The CDR3 totals 14 residues. This CDR3 is CASSPRQATYEQYF. CDR3 coding DNA: TGTGCCAGCAGCCCACGACAGGCCACCTACGAGCAGTACTTC.

The chain employs TRBV6-1 and TRBJ1-4; D is uncertain. Germline CDR1 and CDR2: MNHNS and SASEGT. V was shortened by 7 bases and J by 3 bases, with 15 bases between the two germline ends. The CDR3 consists of 15 residues. This CDR3 reads CASTRIGVANEKLFF. The CDR3 nucleotides read TGTGCCAGCACCAGAATCGGAGTGGCTAATGAAAAACTGTTTTTT.

This clone was counted a few times. The CDR3 nucleotides are TGTGCCAGCAGCCTACAGGGGTCCTATGGCTACACCTTC. This encodes CASSLQGSYGYTF. The chain has TRBV5-8 and TRBJ1-2, with 7 bases matching TRBD1. The CDR3 runs to 13 residues. The ends lost 4 bases at V and 4 bases at J; junction bases unmatched: 4. The V gene's germline CDR1 is SGHTS and CDR2 YDEGEE.

The chain joins TRBV27 to TRBJ2-5; D remains ambiguous. Germline V gene sequence: CDR1 MNHEY, CDR2 SMNVEV (reference sequence). There are 15 residues in the CDR3. The V end lost 1 base, the J end lost 0 bases, and 9 bases lay between the germline ends. This chain's CDR3 is CASSLLGSDQETQYF. CDR3 sequence (DNA): TGTGCCAGCAGTTTATTAGGATCCGACCAAGAGACCCAGTACTTC.